Listed below are T cell receptor beta chains from one sample, sequenced in a study of blood T cell repertoires in COVID-19. Libraries were prepared by immunoSEQ multiplex PCR; TCRdb keeps only in-frame clonotypes and omits some of them. The sample holds about 250,000 clones, 84% seen once. Material for sequencing was peripheral blood. These receptors came from a man aged 50 to 59 with acute or convalescent COVID-19. The CDR3 runs from the conserved cysteine through the conserved F or W. A D gene is named only where the DNA matches it firmly. For some rows the clone size is stated as once, few or many, or as a class when expanded; others skip it.

V gene: TRBV6-1
CDR3 length: 18
D gene: TRBD2
J gene: TRBJ2-1
clone size: NA
CDR3 DNA: TGTGCCAGCAGTGCCCGCCCCGGGACTAGCGGGACTGGGAATGAGCAGTTCTTC
CDR3 protein: CASSARPGTSGTGNEQFF

V gene: TRBV5-4
CDR3 length: 15
D gene: NA
J gene: TRBJ2-7
clone size: NA
CDR3 DNA: TGTGCCAGCAGCTTGCGTGATATAGCTACCTACGAGCAGTACTTC
CDR3 protein: CASSLRDIATYEQYF

V gene: TRBV3-1/TRBV3-2
CDR3 length: 15
D gene: TRBD1
J gene: TRBJ1-6
clone size: once
CDR3 DNA: TGTGCCAGCAGTCGAACACAGGGGGGAGGCTCACCCCTCCACTTT
CDR3 protein: CASSRTQGGGSPLHF

V gene: TRBV6-1
CDR3 length: 20
D gene: TRBD1
J gene: TRBJ2-1
clone size: NA
CDR3 DNA: TGTGCCAGCAGTGGAATACCGCTTGGTCTCGCGGGACAGGGGTACAATGAGCAGTTCTTC
CDR3 protein: CASSGIPLGLAGQGYNEQFF

V gene: TRBV24-1
CDR3 length: 14
D gene: TRBD2
J gene: TRBJ2-5
clone size: NA
CDR3 DNA: TGTGCCACCAGTGATGGGCGGGAGCAAGAGACCCAGTACTTC
CDR3 protein: CATSDGREQETQYF

V gene: TRBV6-4
CDR3 length: 13
D gene: TRBD2
J gene: TRBJ2-3
clone size: NA
CDR3 DNA: TGTGCCAGCAAGGGACTAGCGGAGGATACGCAGTATTTT
CDR3 protein: CASKGLAEDTQYF

V gene: TRBV7-9
CDR3 length: 16
D gene: NA
J gene: TRBJ1-4
clone size: NA
CDR3 DNA: TGTGCCAGCAGCTTGGGGAGACAGGCAACTAATGAAAAACTGTTTTTT
CDR3 protein: CASSLGRQATNEKLFF

V gene: TRBV5-4
CDR3 length: 16
D gene: TRBD2
J gene: TRBJ2-1
clone size: NA
CDR3 DNA: TGTGCCAGCAGCCCCGCGGGGGGGCGGTCCTACAATGAGCAGTTCTTC
CDR3 protein: CASSPAGGRSYNEQFF

V gene: TRBV19
CDR3 length: 15
D gene: TRBD1
J gene: TRBJ1-6
clone size: NA
CDR3 DNA: TGTGCCAGTAACCAGGACAGGGGCGATAATTCACCCCTCCACTTT
CDR3 protein: CASNQDRGDNSPLHF

V gene: TRBV11-2
CDR3 length: 12
D gene: NA
J gene: TRBJ2-7
clone size: NA
CDR3 DNA: TGTGCCAGCAGTTACAGGGACTACGAGCAGTACTTC
CDR3 protein: CASSYRDYEQYF

V gene: TRBV7-9
CDR3 length: 15
D gene: TRBD2
J gene: TRBJ2-7
clone size: NA
CDR3 DNA: TGTGCCATCCGACCTACGCCTAGCGGGGATTACGAGCAGTACTTC
CDR3 protein: CAIRPTPSGDYEQYF